This is a list of T cell receptor beta chains from one sample in a study. TCRdb called the 5' RACE reads again in MiXCR, with one record for every CDR3 protein. This table has fewer than 55,000 distinct CDR3 sequences, roughly 23% appearing once. Specimen: Tregs sorted from a lymph node. The receptors originated from a female donor with breast cancer. Each CDR3 is given with its conserved first and last residue. The D gene is left open where the match is weak. Clone size is not always given. Where it is, it says once, few, many or a class for expanded clones.

few	TRBV5-1	NA	TRBJ2-3	TGCGCCAGCAGCTCGGGGGGCCAGACAGATACGCAGTATTTT	CASSSGGQTDTQYF
few	TRBV7-9	NA	TRBJ2-5	TGTGCCAGCAGCTCCCCACGGGGCAGTGAGACCCAGTACTTC	CASSSPRGSETQYF
many	TRBV9	TRBD1	TRBJ1-1	TGTGCCAGCAGCACCGACAGGGAAGGCGGGACTGAAGCTTTCTTT	CASSTDREGGTEAFF
few	TRBV15	NA	TRBJ1-4	TGTGCCACCAGCAAAGAAAGAGCAACTAATGAAAAACTGTTTTTT	CATSKERATNEKLFF
NA	TRBV10-3	NA	TRBJ1-1	TGTGCCATCAGTGAAGTGCCCGGTATGAACACTGAAGCTTTCTTT	CAISEVPGMNTEAFF
many	TRBV5-1	NA	TRBJ1-1	TGCGCCAGCAGCTTGGCAGATAGGCTCGAAGCTTTCTTT	CASSLADRLEAFF
NA	TRBV9	NA	TRBJ2-1	TGTGCCAGCAATTTGGGGCCCAACAATGAGCAGTTCTTC	CASNLGPNNEQFF
many	TRBV5-1	TRBD2	TRBJ2-5	TGCGCCAGCAGCTCCGGGACTAGCGGGCAAGAGACCCAGTACTTC	CASSSGTSGQETQYF
few	TRBV7-8	TRBD2	TRBJ2-7	TGTGCCAGCAGCTTAACCCCTAGCGGACCAGCCTACGAGCAGTACTTC	CASSLTPSGPAYEQYF
NA	TRBV6-1	TRBD1	TRBJ2-5	TGTGCCAGCAGTGAAGACAGGGGGCAAGAGACCCAGTACTTC	CASSEDRGQETQYF
many	TRBV4-1	NA	TRBJ2-4	TGCGCCAGCAGCCAATCGACAGGCTATAGAGTCATTCAGTACTTC	CASSQSTGYRVIQYF
many	TRBV12-3/TRBV12-4	NA	TRBJ2-1	TGTGCCAGCAGCCCGGGAGTGTCCTACAATGAGCAGTTCTTC	CASSPGVSYNEQFF
many	TRBV7-2	NA	TRBJ2-7	TGTGCCAGCAGCCCTGGCGAATACGGGGACGAGCAGTACTTC	CASSPGEYGDEQYF
NA	TRBV7-9	TRBD1	TRBJ2-7	TGTGCCAGCAGAAAACAGGGGGACGAGCAGTACTTC	CASRKQGDEQYF
NA	TRBV29-1	NA	TRBJ1-1	TGCAGCATGGGCGGGGGGAACACTGAAGCTTTCTTT	CSMGGGNTEAFF
few	TRBV18	TRBD1	TRBJ1-2	TGTGCCAGCTCACCCCAAATCCCCACAGGGGTACGCTATGGCTACACCTTC	CASSPQIPTGVRYGYTF
NA	TRBV6-2/TRBV6-3	TRBD1	TRBJ1-1	TGTGCCAGCGGTTACTCGAGGACAGGGATTTACACTGAAGCTTTCTTT	CASGYSRTGIYTEAFF
NA	TRBV3-1	TRBD2	TRBJ2-1	TGTGCCAGCAGCCAAGATCTTAGCGGGAGAGAGCAGTTCTTC	CASSQDLSGREQFF
once	TRBV4-2	NA	TRBJ2-2	TGTGCCAGCAGCCAAGATAGGGGGGAGAACACCGGGGAGCTGTTTTTT	CASSQDRGENTGELFF
many	TRBV5-1	TRBD1	TRBJ2-1	TGCGCCAGCAGCTCGCAGACAGGGGGATACAATGAGCAGTTCTTC	CASSSQTGGYNEQFF
many	TRBV7-2	NA	TRBJ2-7	TGTGCCAGCAGCCTCTACTACTACGAGCAGTACTTC	CASSLYYYEQYF
NA	TRBV6-2/TRBV6-3	NA	TRBJ1-1	TGTGCCAGCAGTTACCAGGGGAACACTGAAGCTTTCTTT	CASSYQGNTEAFF
NA	TRBV5-6	NA	TRBJ1-1	TGTGCCAGCAGCTTGCCGGGTACGAACACTGAAGCTTTCTTT	CASSLPGTNTEAFF
few	TRBV6-5	TRBD2	TRBJ2-3	TGTGCCAGCAGCCGACGGCCGACTAGCGGTTACACAGATACGCAGTATTTT	CASSRRPTSGYTDTQYF
NA	TRBV5-1	NA	TRBJ2-7	TGCGCCAGCAGCTTGGGTTCCTCGTACGGGTTCGAGCAGTACTTC	CASSLGSSYGFEQYF
once	TRBV12-3/TRBV12-4	NA	TRBJ2-7	TGTGCCAGCAGTTTGGGCAGGGGCGATGAGCAGTACTTC	CASSLGRGDEQYF
many	TRBV20-1	NA	TRBJ2-1	TGCAGTGCTCGTACCAGGGTGGCCTACAATGAGCAGTTCTTC	CSARTRVAYNEQFF
many	TRBV5-1	TRBD2	TRBJ2-6	TGCGCCAGCACCCGGGGGGTATCTGGGGCCAACGTCCTGACTTTC	CASTRGVSGANVLTF
NA	TRBV6-1	TRBD2	TRBJ2-2	TGTGCCAGCAACAGGGGACTAGCGGGGACCGGGGAGCTGTTTTTT	CASNRGLAGTGELFF
NA	TRBV2	NA	TRBJ1-6	TGTGCCAGCTCCCCAGGGGTGCTTTCACCCCTCCACTTT	CASSPGVLSPLHF
few	TRBV2	NA	TRBJ2-7	TGTGCCACCCAAAGGGTGGTTCAGCAGTACTTC	CATQRVVQQYF
many	TRBV6-5	NA	TRBJ1-5	TGTGCCAGCAGGAGGGACAGCAATCAGCCCCAGCATTTT	CASRRDSNQPQHF
few	TRBV2	TRBD1	TRBJ1-1	TGTGCCAGCAACCCGACAGGGACGACTGAAGCTTTCTTT	CASNPTGTTEAFF
NA	TRBV12-3/TRBV12-4	TRBD1	TRBJ2-2	TGTGCCAGCAGCCCCCCGGGACAGGTGAACACCGGGGAGCTGTTTTTT	CASSPPGQVNTGELFF
NA	TRBV7-9	NA	TRBJ1-4	TGTGCCAGCAGCTTACAGGCAACTAATGAAAAACTGTTTTTT	CASSLQATNEKLFF
NA	TRBV6-2/TRBV6-3	NA	TRBJ2-7	TGTGCCAGCAGTTACTTCTACCTGGGCGAGCAGTACTTC	CASSYFYLGEQYF
NA	TRBV4-1	TRBD1	TRBJ2-6	TGCGCCAGCAGCCCTCCGTTGGGACAGGCATTAAGTGGGGCCAACGTCCTGACTTTC	CASSPPLGQALSGANVLTF
NA	TRBV11-2	TRBD2	TRBJ2-5	TGTGCCAGCAACTCCCCAGCTAGCGGGAGGGTGGACGAAGAGACCCAGTACTTC	CASNSPASGRVDEETQYF
many	TRBV9	TRBD2	TRBJ2-3	TGTGCCAGCAGCCTACATTCCGGGACTAGCGGGACAGATACGCAGTATTTT	CASSLHSGTSGTDTQYF
NA	TRBV11-2	NA	TRBJ1-1	TGTGCCAGCAGATTAGACGGGGGAACTGAAGCTTTCTTT	CASRLDGGTEAFF
many	TRBV5-1	TRBD2	TRBJ2-7	TGCGCCAGCAGCTTGTCGCGGCTAGCGGGAGATGAATCCTACGAGCAGTACTTC	CASSLSRLAGDESYEQYF